Listed below are T cell receptor beta chains from one sample, sequenced in a study of blood T cell repertoires in COVID-19. Using immunoSEQ multiplex PCR, the repertoire was profiled, and TCRdb retains in-frame clones only, with some absent. This sample has over 60,000 clones, with just under 90% found just once. Sequenced input: peripheral blood. Source of these receptors: a woman older than 75 with active COVID-19. The CDR3 runs from the conserved cysteine through the conserved F or W. The D gene is left open where the match is weak. Clone size is given for some rows only: seen once, a few or many times, or a class if the clone is expanded.

D,size,J,V,DNA,CDR3
NA,NA,TRBJ1-2,TRBV4-1,TGCGCCAGCAGCCAAGTCGGGGCACAGGGTAGTGGTGGCTACACCTTC,CASSQVGAQGSGGYTF
TRBD1,once,TRBJ2-1,TRBV19,TGTGCCAGTACCCCGGACAGGGCAGACAATGAGCAGTTCTTC,CASTPDRADNEQFF
TRBD2,NA,TRBJ2-3,TRBV5-8,TGTGCCAGCAGCTTGGAGGCTAGCGGGTTAACAGATACGCAGTATTTT,CASSLEASGLTDTQYF
NA,few,TRBJ2-7,TRBV7-2,TGTGCCAGCAGCTCAACCTACGAGCAGTACTTC,CASSSTYEQYF
NA,NA,TRBJ2-7,TRBV10-3,TGTGCCATCAGCAACTCAGGGACAAGCTCCTACGAGCAGTACTTC,CAISNSGTSSYEQYF
NA,NA,TRBJ2-1,TRBV4-1,TGCGCCAGCAGCCATGATGTCCCTACCTACAATGAGCAGTTCTTC,CASSHDVPTYNEQFF
TRBD2,once,TRBJ2-1,TRBV10-3,TGTGCCATCAGTGAGCCGCCTCCAGCGGGGGCTTACAATGAGCAGTTCTTC,CAISEPPPAGAYNEQFF
TRBD1,NA,TRBJ1-2,TRBV5-1,TGCGCCAGCAGCTTGACAGGGGACAACTATGGCTACACCTTC,CASSLTGDNYGYTF
TRBD2,NA,TRBJ2-5,TRBV6-6,TGTGCCAGCAGTTACCCCGAGCGGGAGGTAGAGACCCAGTACTTC,CASSYPEREVETQYF
NA,once,TRBJ2-2,TRBV4-3,TGCGCCAGCAGCCAAGACAGTACGAACACCGGGGAGCTGTTTTTT,CASSQDSTNTGELFF
NA,NA,TRBJ2-3,TRBV18,TGTGCCAGCTCAGACAGTCCGATCACAGATACGCAGTATTTT,CASSDSPITDTQYF
TRBD2,NA,TRBJ2-5,TRBV5-1,TGCGCCAGCAGGCAAACTAGCGGGAGAGAGACCCAGTACTTC,CASRQTSGRETQYF
TRBD1,NA,TRBJ2-7,TRBV19,TGTGCCAGTAGTTTTTACCGGACAGGGAGCTCCTACGAGCAGTACTTC,CASSFYRTGSSYEQYF
NA,NA,TRBJ2-3,TRBV5-6,TGTGCCAGCAGCTTCGGGAACGTAGATACGCAGTATTTT,CASSFGNVDTQYF
NA,NA,TRBJ2-5,TRBV6-2/TRBV6-3,TGTGCCAGCAGTAACCTACAGGGTCTGGAGACCCAGTACTTC,CASSNLQGLETQYF
TRBD1,few,TRBJ1-1,TRBV11-2,TGTGCCAGCAGCCTCATGCGGACAGGGAACACTGAAGCTTTCTTT,CASSLMRTGNTEAFF
NA,NA,TRBJ1-4,TRBV4-1,TGCGCCAGCAGCCAAGTCGGGGGTGGGGGTGAAAAACTGTTTTTT,CASSQVGGGGEKLFF
TRBD1,few,TRBJ1-6,TRBV19,TGTGCCAGTACCAGACAGACGGGACAGGGAGATTCACCCCTCCACTTT,CASTRQTGQGDSPLHF
NA,NA,TRBJ1-2,TRBV28,TGTGCCAGCAGTGTGGCAGACTATGGCTACACCTTC,CASSVADYGYTF
NA,NA,TRBJ2-1,TRBV12-3/TRBV12-4,TGTGCCAGCAGTCTCAATGAGCAGTTCTTC,CASSLNEQFF
TRBD2,once,TRBJ2-1,TRBV28,TGTGCCAGCAGTACCCCGAGCGGGGCTAGCAATGAGCAGTTCTTC,CASSTPSGASNEQFF
NA,NA,TRBJ1-4,TRBV6-2/TRBV6-3,TGTGCCAGCAGTTACTCCTCAGGGAAGGCTGAAAAACTGTTTTTT,CASSYSSGKAEKLFF
TRBD2,NA,TRBJ2-2,TRBV11-2,TGTGCCAGCAGCTTAGGGGTGGCTAGCGGTAACACCGGGGAGCTGTTTTTT,CASSLGVASGNTGELFF
NA,NA,TRBJ2-5,TRBV5-1,TGCGCCAGCAGCTTGGGTGCAGAAGAGACCCAGTACTTC,CASSLGAEETQYF
NA,NA,TRBJ1-1,TRBV6-5,TGTGCCAGCAGTTCGACAGAGAACACTGAAGCTTTCTTT,CASSSTENTEAFF
TRBD2,NA,TRBJ2-7,TRBV27,TGTGCCAGCAGTTCTTCTGTAACCTGGGGGAGGGCCTACGAGCAGTACTTC,CASSSSVTWGRAYEQYF
NA,NA,TRBJ2-3,TRBV11-2,TGTGCCAGCAGCTTAGACTTGGAGACAGATACGCAGTATTTT,CASSLDLETDTQYF
TRBD2,NA,TRBJ2-3,TRBV7-3,TGTGCCAGCAGCTACTCAGGACTAGCGGGAGATACGCAGTATTTT,CASSYSGLAGDTQYF
NA,NA,TRBJ1-2,TRBV2,TGTGCCAGCAGTGAAGCTAGGGGAAGTAACTATGGCTACACCTTC,CASSEARGSNYGYTF
NA,NA,TRBJ2-3,TRBV4-3,TGCGCCAGCAGCCAAGACACTAGTGATACGCAGTATTTT,CASSQDTSDTQYF
TRBD2,NA,TRBJ2-3,TRBV7-3,TGTGCCAGCAGCTTAACTAGCGGGAGCATCCCAGATACGCAGTATTTT,CASSLTSGSIPDTQYF
NA,NA,TRBJ2-7,TRBV18,TGTGCCAGCTCACCGTCAGCTAGCAGATACGAGCAGTACTTC,CASSPSASRYEQYF
NA,once,TRBJ2-5,TRBV19,TGTGCCAGTAAAGAGGTCGTAAACCAAGAGACCCAGTACTTC,CASKEVVNQETQYF
TRBD2,NA,TRBJ2-1,TRBV6-2/TRBV6-3,TGTGCCAGCAGTTACTCCGGGACTAAAAATGAGCAGTTCTTC,CASSYSGTKNEQFF
TRBD2,NA,TRBJ2-7,TRBV30,TGTGCCTGGAGTGTACTAGCGGAAAGCTCCTACGAGCAGTACTTC,CAWSVLAESSYEQYF
TRBD1,NA,TRBJ1-2,TRBV4-2,TGTGCCAGCAGCCAACTCACAGGGGGCGGCTATGGCTACACCTTC,CASSQLTGGGYGYTF
TRBD2,NA,TRBJ2-1,TRBV5-4,TGTGCCAGCAGCTTGAGCGGGAACTACAATGAGCAGTTCTTC,CASSLSGNYNEQFF
NA,once,TRBJ2-5,TRBV10-1,TGCGCCAGCAGCCCTCTCGCGCAGGCCCTCCAAGAGACCCAGTACTTC,CASSPLAQALQETQYF
NA,NA,TRBJ2-7,TRBV5-1,TGCGCCAGCAGCTGGGGTCAGGGGCCCTACGAGCAGTACTTC,CASSWGQGPYEQYF
NA,NA,TRBJ2-5,TRBV29-1,TGCAGCGTCGAGGGCTACCAAGAGACCCAGTACTTC,CSVEGYQETQYF
TRBD1,NA,TRBJ2-7,TRBV29-1,TGCAGCGTCCAGGGGACAGGGGCTGGAGAGCAGTACTTC,CSVQGTGAGEQYF
NA,NA,TRBJ2-7,TRBV3-1/TRBV3-2,TGTGCCAGCAGCCAAGATGTGGCCAGCTCCTACGAGCAGTACTTC,CASSQDVASSYEQYF
TRBD2,NA,TRBJ2-2,TRBV6-1,TGTGCCAGCAGTGAAGGGGGCGGCGGGAGGTGGGGTCGCACCGGGGAGCTGTTTTTT,CASSEGGGGRWGRTGELFF
NA,once,TRBJ2-7,TRBV3-1/TRBV3-2,TGTGCCAGCAGCCAAGTCCTTCCCTACGAGCAGTACTTC,CASSQVLPYEQYF
NA,NA,TRBJ2-3,TRBV7-2,TGTGCCAGCAGCTTAGTCCGGGGTGGGATTAGCACAGATACGCAGTATTTT,CASSLVRGGISTDTQYF